A single sample is the source of the 20 T cell receptor beta chains below, sequenced in a study of radiotherapy plus CTLA-4 blockade in lung cancer. The protocol was immunoSEQ multiplex PCR, while the TCRdb copy is restricted to in-frame clones and leaves out a portion. This sample yields 85,000 to 90,000 clones, of which 85% to 90% are seen a single time; 15% to 20% belongs to the top ten. The sample was peripheral blood, taken from a patient treated with radiotherapy plus ipilimumab. These receptors were taken from a human donor with non-small cell lung cancer that progressed on radiotherapy plus ipilimumab.

The chain recombines TRBV7-2 with TRBJ2-5; 10 bases line up with TRBD2. The V gene's germline CDR1 is SGHTA and CDR2 FQGNSA. CDR3 length: 16 residues. Unmatched junction bases numbered 3, after V lost 0 bases and J lost 2 bases. The CDR3: CASSLAGTSVQETQYF. The CDR3 nucleotides are TGTGCCAGCAGCTTAGCGGGGACTAGCGTTCAAGAGACCCAGTACTTC.

The V and J genes are TRBV5-4 and TRBJ2-1, with D perhaps matching TRBD1 or TRBD2 (5 bases each). CDR3 length equals 15 residues. From germline, CDR1 is SGHNT and CDR2 YYREEE (reference sequence). V lost 0 bases and J lost 0, with 7 bases in between. This chain's CDR3 is CASSLGGDSYNEQFF. The CDR3 DNA sequence: TGTGCCAGCAGCTTGGGAGGGGACTCCTACAATGAGCAGTTCTTC. Together with reference TRBV5-4 and TRBJ2-1, the CDR3 gives the full variable domain: ETGVTQSPTHLIKTRGQQVTLRCSSQSGHNTVSWYQQALGQGPQFIFQYYREEENGRGNFPPRFSGLQFPNYSSELNVNALELDDSALYLCASSLGGDSYNEQFFGPGTRLTVL.

This sequence joins TRBV6-6 and TRBJ2-1, with no clear D. There are 14 residues in the CDR3. CDR1 MNHNY and CDR2 SVGAGI come from the germline V gene (reference sequence). Deletions cut 7 bases from V and 5 bases from J, with 15 bases between. As DNA, the CDR3 is TGTGCCAGCACACCCCGGAGTTCCAACAATGAGCAGTTCTTC. Protein: CASTPRSSNNEQFF.

The V gene is TRBV7-9, the J gene TRBJ1-1; D is uncertain. Trimming took off 3 bases at V and 4 bases at J, with 6 bases between the two ends. Germline V gene lookup returns CDR1 SEHNR and CDR2 FQNEAQ (reference sequence). The CDR3 sequence is 12 residues long. CDR3 nucleotides: TGTGCCAGCAGCTTCGGGTTCACTGAAGCTTTCTTT. It translates to CASSFGFTEAFF.

For the CDR3, the DNA is TGTGCCAGTAGTATAGGATCAGGGGAATTCTATGGCTACACCTTC. It is translated as CASSIGSGEFYGYTF. This rearrangement joins TRBV19 to TRBJ1-2, with D perhaps TRBD1 (6 bases). V lost 1 base and J 4 bases, leaving 13 bases between the germline ends. The CDR3 is made up of 15 amino acids. Germline assignment: CDR1 LNHDA and CDR2 SQIVND (reference sequence).

This clone was seen only once. V usage is TRBV7-2 and J usage is TRBJ2-3; D may be TRBD2 (7 bases). CDR3 length: 16 residues. Per germline, CDR1 SGHTA and CDR2 FQGNSA. The V end was cut by 1 base, the J end by 0 bases, with 11 bases between. The DNA of the CDR3 is TGTGCCAGCAGCTTAGGCGGGGGCGCTAGCACAGATACGCAGTATTTT. Its translation: CASSLGGGASTDTQYF.

The chain recombines TRBV5-1 with TRBJ1-4; TRBD1 agrees at 8 bases. Germline lookup yields CDR1 SGHRS and CDR2 YFSETQ. V shed 4 bases, J shed 7 bases, and the junction held 6 bases outside the gene matches. The CDR3 totals 14 residues. Here the CDR3 reads CASSAGQGGEKLFF. The DNA of the CDR3 is TGCGCCAGCAGCGCAGGACAGGGCGGTGAAAAACTGTTTTTT. The full variable domain, with the rest looked up from reference TRBV5-1 and TRBJ1-4, is KAGVTQTPRYLIKTRGQQVTLSCSPISGHRSVSWYQQTPGQGLQFLFEYFSETQRNKGNFPGRFSGRQFSNSRSEMNVSTLELGDSALYLCASSAGQGGEKLFFGSGTQLSVL.

The chain has TRBV4-1 and TRBJ2-3; 13 positions agree with TRBD2. J gave up 2 bases and V 6 bases, and 8 bases lay outside the gene matches. The CDR3 runs 17 residues. The germline gives CDR1 MGHRA, CDR2 YSYEKL. CDR3 sequence reads: CASSLGLAGENTDTQYF. The CDR3 nucleotides are TGCGCCAGCAGTCTAGGACTAGCGGGGGAAAACACAGATACGCAGTATTTT.

The chain couples TRBV5-1 to TRBJ2-5; D is uncertain. Germline CDR1 is SGHRS and CDR2 is YFSETQ. The CDR3 has 11 residues. V shed 6 bases and J shed 1 base, with 4 bases lying between them. The CDR3 here is CASTRQETQYF. The CDR3, as DNA: TGCGCCAGCACCCGCCAAGAGACCCAGTACTTC.

This chain links TRBV4-3 with TRBJ2-7, with 8 bases aligning to TRBD2. The CDR3 spans 16 residues. The V gene end was trimmed by 0 bases and the J gene end by 6 bases; junction bases not matched to a gene: 10. CDR1 and CDR2 (germline): LGHNA, YSLEER. The CDR3 DNA reads as TGCGCCAGCAGCCAAGATCCCGGACTAGCTTTTGTCGAGCAGTACTTC. As protein: CASSQDPGLAFVEQYF.

Comments on this clone: The junction shows a germline mismatch at one end, possibly a read error. The sample holds other DNA sequences that translate to the same CDR3. V gene TRBV4-3 combines with J gene TRBJ1-1; no definite D call. This CDR3 has 13 residues. Germline CDR1 and CDR2: LGHNA and YSLEER. This CDR3 reads CASSQVLRVEAFF. The CDR3 DNA reads as TGCGCCAGCAGCCAAGTTTTAAGGGTAGAAGCGTTCTTT.

The V call is TRBV28, the J call TRBJ2-2; no clear D gene. Germline assignment: CDR1 MDHEN and CDR2 SYDVKM. V gave up 2 bases and J gave up 3 bases, with 4 bases separating them. The CDR3 totals 13 residues. This CDR3 reads CASSLGHTGELFF. CDR3 nucleotides: TGTGCCAGCAGTTTAGGACACACCGGGGAGCTGTTTTTT.

The chain uses TRBV7-7 and TRBJ2-1, with D possibly TRBD1 on 6 matching bases. The germline CDR1 and CDR2 sequences are SSHAT and FNYEAQ (reference sequence). V gave up 5 bases and J gave up 4 bases, with 9 bases separating them. This CDR3 has 13 residues. The CDR3 nucleotides are TGTGCCAGCAGCCAAGGACAGTACAATGAGCAGTTCTTC. It encodes CASSQGQYNEQFF.

The J gene is TRBJ1-2, the V gene TRBV7-2; the D gene is possibly TRBD1 (6 bases). V lost 5 bases and J lost 3, with 10 bases in between. The CDR3 has 13 residues. Germline CDR1 SGHTA, CDR2 FQGNSA. DNA of the CDR3: TGTGCCAGCAGCGCCACAGGGTACTATGGCTACACCTTC. Amino acids: CASSATGYYGYTF.

The chain uses TRBV5-4 and TRBJ2-1; D uncertain. V gave up 5 bases and J gave up 0 bases, with 6 bases separating them. Germline loops: CDR1 SGHNT, CDR2 YYREEE (reference sequence). The CDR3 contains 13 residues. The CDR3, as DNA: TGTGCCAGCAGGTCGGACTCCTACAATGAGCAGTTCTTC. Amino acids: CASRSDSYNEQFF.

The chain joins TRBV7-8 to TRBJ2-3; D ambiguous. The V end was cut by 5 bases, the J end by 5 bases, with 8 bases between. CDR1 SGHVS and CDR2 FQNEAQ come from the germline V gene. The CDR3 loop spans 12 amino acids. The CDR3 protein is CASSASRDTQYF. CDR3 DNA sequence: TGTGCCAGCAGCGCCAGTAGAGATACGCAGTATTTT.

The gene calls are TRBV5-6 and TRBJ1-4, with TRBD1 matching 8 bases. The germline gives CDR1 SGHDT, CDR2 YYEEEE. J gave up 8 bases and V 1 base, and 7 bases lay outside the gene matches. The CDR3 length is 15 residues. The CDR3 reads CASSLRQGAGEKLFF. DNA of the CDR3: TGTGCCAGCAGCTTGAGGCAGGGGGCAGGGGAAAAACTGTTTTTT.

The V call is TRBV10-3, the J call TRBJ1-1; TRBD1 agrees at 9 bases. The CDR3 extends over 15 amino acids. CDR1 and CDR2 (germline): ENHRY, SYGVKD. V trimming: 4 bases; J trimming: 7 bases; junction bases outside the gene matches: 10. The CDR3 DNA reads as TGTGCCATCAGTGCTCAATTACAGGGGGCTGGTGAAGCTTTCTTT. Translated, it gives CAISAQLQGAGEAFF.

V is TRBV9 and J is TRBJ1-5; no reliable D call. The germline CDR1 and CDR2 sequences are SGDLS and YYNGEE. This CDR3 is 14 amino acids long. V lost 0 bases and J 5 bases, leaving 9 bases between the germline ends. The CDR3 region has the DNA TGTGCCAGCAGCGTAGACGGGAGCTATCAGCCCCAGCATTTT. Amino acid sequence: CASSVDGSYQPQHF.

The gene calls are TRBV11-3 and TRBJ2-1, with D maybe TRBD2 (7 bases). Germline V CDR1 and CDR2: SGHNT, YENEEA. CDR3 length: 16 amino acids. Trimming cost V 2 bases and J 3 bases, with 14 bases left between them. The CDR3 protein is CASSLSGGGGYNEQFF. The CDR3, as DNA: TGTGCCAGCAGCTTATCCGGAGGGGGGGGCTACAATGAGCAGTTCTTC.